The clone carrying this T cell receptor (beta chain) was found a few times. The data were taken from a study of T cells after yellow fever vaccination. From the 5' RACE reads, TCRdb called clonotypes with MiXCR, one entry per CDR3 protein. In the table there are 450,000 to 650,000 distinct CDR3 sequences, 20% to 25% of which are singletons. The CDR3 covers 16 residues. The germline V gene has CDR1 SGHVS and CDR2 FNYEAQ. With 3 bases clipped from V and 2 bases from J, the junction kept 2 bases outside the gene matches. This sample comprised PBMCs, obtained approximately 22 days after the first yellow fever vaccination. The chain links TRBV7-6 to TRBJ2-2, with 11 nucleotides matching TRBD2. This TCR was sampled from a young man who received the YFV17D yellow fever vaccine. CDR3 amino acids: CASSLTSGVNTGELFF. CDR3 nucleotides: TGTGCCAGCAGCTTGACTAGCGGGGTAAACACCGGGGAGCTGTTTTTT. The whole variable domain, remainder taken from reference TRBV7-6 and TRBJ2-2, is GAGVSQSPRYKVTKRGQDVALRCDPISGHVSLYWYRQALGQGPEFLTYFNYEAQQDKSGLPNDRFSAERPEGSISTLTIQRTEQRDSAMYRCASSLTSGVNTGELFFGEGSRLTVL.